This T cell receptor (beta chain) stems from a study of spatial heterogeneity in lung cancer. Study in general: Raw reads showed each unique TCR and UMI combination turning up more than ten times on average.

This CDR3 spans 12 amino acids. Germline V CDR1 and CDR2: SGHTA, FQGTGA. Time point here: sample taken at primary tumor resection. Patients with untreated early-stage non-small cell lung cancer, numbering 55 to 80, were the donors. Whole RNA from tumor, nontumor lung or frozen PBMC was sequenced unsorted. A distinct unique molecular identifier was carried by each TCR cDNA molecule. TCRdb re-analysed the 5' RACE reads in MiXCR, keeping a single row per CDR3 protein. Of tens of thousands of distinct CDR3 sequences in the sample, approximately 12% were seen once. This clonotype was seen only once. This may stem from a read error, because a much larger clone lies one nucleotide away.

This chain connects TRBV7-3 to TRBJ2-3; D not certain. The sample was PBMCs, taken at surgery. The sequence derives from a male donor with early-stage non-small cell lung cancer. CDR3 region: CAGSLDRDTQYF. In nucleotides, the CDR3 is TGTGCCGGCAGCTTAGATAGAGATACGCAGTATTTT.